The 29 T cell receptor beta chains presented below share a single source sample, sequenced in a study of shared T cell receptors in the human thymus (dated by TCRdb to 2020 to 2022). Library construction relied on the immunoSEQ multiplex PCR assay. The immuneACCESS repertoire file appears here via TCRdb, limited to in-frame rearrangements. These files lack a portion of the clones; in checked studies, under half of the deficit traces to unresolved V genes, and the cause of the others is not known. For this sample the table gives some 640,000 clones, of which about 89% were detected only once. The top ten clonotypes cover 0.0094% of the sample. These data were likewise used in another study, on human thymus T cells.

The specimen sequenced was thymocytes. All receptors derive from a boy in the first two years of life with a congenital heart defect. Donor details come from another sample of the same person, matched by shared clones.

A few counts support this clone. The V and J genes are TRBV6-1 and TRBJ2-1, with D possibly TRBD1 on 6 matching bases. The V end was cut by 8 bases, the J end by 3 bases, with 14 bases between. Germline loops: CDR1 MNHNS, CDR2 SASEGT. The CDR3 is made up of 14 amino acids. This chain's CDR3 is CASFRTDIYNEQFF. In DNA form, the CDR3 reads TGTGCCAGCTTCAGGACAGACATCTACAATGAGCAGTTCTTC.

The rearrangement links TRBV11-3 to TRBJ2-7; D not certain. Germline V gene lookup returns CDR1 SGHNT and CDR2 YENEEA. The CDR3 extends over 10 amino acids. V shed 5 bases and J shed 12 bases, with 11 bases lying between them. This CDR3 is CASSAQLPYF. Here the CDR3 DNA reads TGTGCCAGCAGCGCGCAATTGCCGTACTTC.

This sequence joins TRBV9 and TRBJ2-1; 9 nucleotides match TRBD1. CDR3 length: 15 residues. V lost 4 bases and J lost 9; bases outside the gene matches: 11. CDR1 SGDLS and CDR2 YYNGEE come from the germline V gene. This CDR3 is CASSRRDRVISEQFF. In nucleotides, the CDR3 is TGTGCCAGCAGCCGGCGGGACAGGGTGATCAGTGAGCAGTTCTTC.

V usage is TRBV19 and J usage is TRBJ2-7, with D possibly being TRBD1 (6 bases). CDR1 and CDR2 from the germline V gene are LNHDA and SQIVND (reference sequence). This CDR3 spans 13 amino acids. Trimming cost V 3 bases and J 2 bases, with 8 bases left between them. CDR3 sequence reads: CASSIRDTYEQYF. The CDR3, as DNA: TGTGCCAGTAGTATTCGGGACACCTACGAGCAGTACTTC.

V usage is TRBV27 and J usage is TRBJ1-1; D not certain. CDR1 and CDR2 (germline): MNHEY, SMNVEV (reference sequence). This CDR3 contains 14 residues. Trimming pared 6 bases from V and 0 bases from J, leaving 11 bases between. This CDR3 reads CASSGTKMNTEAFF. CDR3 in DNA: TGTGCCAGCAGCGGTACGAAGATGAACACTGAAGCTTTCTTT.

The chain recombines TRBV11-2 with TRBJ2-7, with D hard to call. Trimming cost V 5 bases and J 5 bases, with 10 bases left between them. The germline CDR1 and CDR2 sequences are SGHAT and FQNNGV. The CDR3 length is 12 residues. The CDR3 sequence: CASSPNIHEQYF. CDR3 nucleotides: TGTGCCAGCAGCCCAAACATACACGAGCAGTACTTC.

This chain joins TRBV23-1 and TRBJ2-1; 10 nucleotides align to TRBD1. TRBV23-1 is assigned to the ORF class and has an uncertain function. Trimming removed 4 bases from V and 3 bases from J; junction bases left unmatched: 12. The CDR3 is 18 amino acids. The CDR3 region is CASSRGPGQGRNYNEQFF. CDR3 nucleotides: TGCGCCAGCAGTCGTGGCCCGGGACAGGGGAGGAACTACAATGAGCAGTTCTTC.

This rearrangement joins TRBV4-1 to TRBJ2-1; 9 nucleotides align to TRBD2. Germline V gene lookup returns CDR1 MGHRA and CDR2 YSYEKL. This CDR3 comprises 14 residues. Germline trimming cut 3 bases from V and 8 bases from J; bases unmatched to any gene: 5. The CDR3 DNA follows: TGCGCCAGCAGCCATGGCGGGAGGGCCTATGAGCAGTTCTTC. This gives the protein CASSHGGRAYEQFF.

The chain is built from TRBV30 and TRBJ1-2; D is undetermined. Trimming stripped 4 bases from V and 5 bases from J, with 17 bases between. The CDR3 contains 14 residues. Germline values: CDR1 GTSNPN, CDR2 SVGIG (reference sequence). The CDR3 sequence is CAWMPSGNSYGYTF. The CDR3 DNA sequence: TGTGCCTGGATGCCCTCCGGGAATTCGTATGGCTACACCTTC. The whole variable domain, filled in from reference TRBV30 and TRBJ1-2, reads SQTIHQWPATLVQPVGSPLSLECTVEGTSNPNLYWYRQAAGRGLQLLFYSVGIGQISSEVPQNLSASRPQDRQFILSSKKLLLSDSGFYLCAWMPSGNSYGYTFGSGTRLTVV.

This chain connects TRBV10-3 to TRBJ2-1; TRBD1 aligns across 9 bases. Germline V gene sequence: CDR1 ENHRY, CDR2 SYGVKD. Unmatched junction bases numbered 1, after V lost 4 bases and J lost 3 bases. The CDR3 is made up of 14 amino acids. Here the CDR3 reads CAISGGQGYNEQFF. The CDR3 DNA reads as TGTGCCATCAGTGGGGGACAGGGCTACAATGAGCAGTTCTTC.

The rearrangement uses TRBV4-3 and TRBJ2-5; 8 bases agree with TRBD1. Losses at the gene ends were 0 bases for V and 5 bases for J; bases not matched to a gene: 11. Germline V lookup: CDR1 LGHNA, CDR2 YSLEER. The CDR3 totals 17 residues. The CDR3 reads CASSQEREGQGSETQYF. The CDR3 DNA follows: TGCGCCAGCAGCCAAGAAAGGGAAGGACAGGGATCGGAGACCCAGTACTTC.

The chain recombines TRBV6-1 with TRBJ1-4; D not resolved. CDR1 MNHNS and CDR2 SASEGT come from the germline V gene. CDR3 length equals 12 residues. V was shortened by 7 bases and J by 7 bases, with 10 bases between the two germline ends. CDR3 residues: CASNLSGEKLFF. The DNA for the CDR3 is TGTGCCAGCAACCTCTCGGGTGAAAAACTGTTTTTT.

This chain connects TRBV7-9 to TRBJ2-3; 7 bases are shared with TRBD2. Germline V gives CDR1 SEHNR, CDR2 FQNEAQ (reference sequence). The V segment lost 5 bases and the J segment 4 bases; nucleotides outside the gene matches: 9. The CDR3 is made up of 15 amino acids. Written as DNA, the CDR3 is TGTGCCAGCAGCCTTACACTAGCGTACGCAGATACGCAGTATTTT. This codes for CASSLTLAYADTQYF.

This clone was seen a handful of times. The gene calls are TRBV6-5 and TRBJ1-5; tentatively, D is TRBD1 (5 bases). CDR3 size: 14 residues. The germline V gene encodes CDR1 MNHEY and CDR2 SVGAGI. V lost 6 bases and J lost 0, with 9 bases in between. CDR3 amino acids: CASSPTDSNQPQHF. The CDR3 nucleotides are TGTGCCAGCAGCCCGACAGATAGCAATCAGCCCCAGCATTTT.

V and J are TRBV7-2 and TRBJ1-5; D call uncertain. Per the germline V gene, CDR1 is SGHTA and CDR2 is FQGNSA. This CDR3 comprises 10 residues. CDR3 sequence: CRLPSYLKHF. In DNA form, the CDR3 reads TGTCGTCTGCCCTCCTACCTTAAGCATTTT.

The genes are TRBV6-1 and TRBJ1-4; the match to TRBD1 covers 8 bases. CDR3 length: 15 amino acids. Germline trimming cut 6 bases from V and 5 bases from J; bases unmatched to any gene: 8. CDR1 and CDR2 from the germline V gene are MNHNS and SASEGT. The CDR3 DNA follows: TGTGCCAGCAGATGCGAGACAGGGGAGAATGAAAAACTGTTTTTT. Translating gives CASRCETGENEKLFF.

The V and J genes are TRBV7-6 and TRBJ2-1; 8 bases match TRBD2. Germline CDR1 and CDR2: SGHVS and FNYEAQ. With 1 base clipped from V and 4 bases from J, the junction kept 6 bases outside the gene matches. The CDR3 totals 16 residues. CDR3 amino acids: CASSLDFSGAYNEQFF. DNA for the CDR3: TGTGCCAGCAGCTTAGATTTTAGCGGGGCGTACAATGAGCAGTTCTTC.

The CDR3, as DNA: TGTGCCAGCAGCTTAGGTTCCGACCGCGGGGATTCTGGAAACACCATATATTTT. It translates to CASSLGSDRGDSGNTIYF. The chain links TRBV11-3 to TRBJ1-3; no reliable D call. CDR3 length: 18 amino acids. With 1 base removed from V and 1 base from J, the gap between germline ends came to 17 bases. The germline V gene encodes CDR1 SGHNT and CDR2 YENEEA.

This clone came up a few times. The sample carries other DNA sequences with the same CDR3. The rearrangement uses TRBV5-4 and TRBJ2-5, with 8 nucleotides matching TRBD2. Losses at the gene ends were 4 bases for V and 4 bases for J; bases not matched to a gene: 9. The CDR3 spans 15 residues. Germline-derived CDR1 and CDR2 are SGHNT and YYREEE (reference sequence). This CDR3 is CASSPGRREGETQYF. CDR3 DNA sequence: TGTGCCAGCAGCCCCGGGAGACGGGAGGGAGAGACCCAGTACTTC.

The chain employs TRBV9 and TRBJ1-2; perhaps TRBD1 as D (5 bases). V was trimmed by 4 bases and J by 5 bases, leaving 30 bases between them. CDR3 length: 19 residues. CDR1 and CDR2 (germline): SGDLS, YYNGEE. CDR3 DNA: TGTGCCAGCAGCCCACGAGACCCCCGAGGGGAGGGGTCTTCGTATGGCTACACCTTC. It encodes CASSPRDPRGEGSSYGYTF.

The chain couples TRBV28 to TRBJ1-5, with a tentative D call TRBD1 (6 bases). Germline V CDR1 and CDR2: MDHEN, SYDVKM. V was trimmed by 4 bases and J by 0 bases, leaving 13 bases between them. This CDR3 is built from 16 residues. Here the CDR3 DNA reads TGTGCCAGCAGTTGGTCAGGGGTCTATAGCAATCAGCCCCAGCATTTT. It is translated as CASSWSGVYSNQPQHF. Looking up the rest from reference TRBV28 and TRBJ1-5 gives the full variable domain: DVKVTQSSRYLVKRTGEKVFLECVQDMDHENMFWYRQDPGLGLRLIYFSYDVKMKEKGDIPEGYSVSREKKERFSLILESASTNQTSMYLCASSWSGVYSNQPQHFGDGTRLSIL.

The V gene is TRBV11-2, the J gene TRBJ2-7; 9 nucleotides line up with TRBD1. The germline V gene has CDR1 SGHAT and CDR2 FQNNGV. The junction had 10 bases not matched to a gene; V was cut back by 2 bases and J by 2 bases. The CDR3 length is 17 residues. This chain's CDR3 is CASSLPHPGQGTYEQYF. The CDR3 DNA sequence: TGTGCCAGCAGCTTACCACACCCGGGACAGGGTACCTACGAGCAGTACTTC.

V and J are TRBV29-1 and TRBJ2-2, with D perhaps matching TRBD1 (6 bases). Looked up from germline, CDR1 is SQVTM and CDR2 is ANQGSEA. This CDR3 spans 14 amino acids. With 5 bases removed from V and 3 bases from J, the gap between germline ends came to 13 bases. CDR3 DNA sequence: TGCAGCGTTCAGGTGCCAGGGGACACCGGGGAGCTGTTTTTT. It yields the protein CSVQVPGDTGELFF.

The chain has TRBV7-9 and TRBJ1-1, with D perhaps matching TRBD1 (5 bases). Trimming removed 7 bases from V and 1 base from J, with 10 bases in between. The CDR3 length is 13 residues. In germline, CDR1 is SEHNR, CDR2 FQNEAQ (reference sequence). The CDR3 region has the DNA TGTGCCAGCACCGATGACAGGAACACTGAAGCTTTCTTT. Translated, it gives CASTDDRNTEAFF.

The chain uses TRBV29-1 and TRBJ1-1; TRBD1 aligns across 11 bases. The CDR3 extends over 15 amino acids. Germline CDR1 SQVTM, CDR2 ANQGSEA. The V gene end was trimmed by 6 bases and the J gene end by 5 bases; junction bases not matched to a gene: 11. The CDR3 protein is CSVDFWTGGVTEAFF. DNA for the CDR3: TGCAGCGTCGACTTTTGGACAGGGGGCGTGACTGAAGCTTTCTTT.

The V and J genes are TRBV4-3 and TRBJ2-3; possibly TRBD1 for D (5 bases). Germline loops: CDR1 LGHNA, CDR2 YSLEER. Trimming pared 1 base from V and 0 bases from J, leaving 8 bases between. The CDR3 sequence is 15 residues long. The CDR3 nucleotides read TGCGCCAGCAGCCAAGGGGGCGCCAGCACAGATACGCAGTATTTT. Protein product: CASSQGGASTDTQYF.

This chain connects TRBV18 to TRBJ2-3; D might be TRBD1 (6 bases). The CDR3 loop spans 16 amino acids. Trimming left V 2 bases short and J 0 bases short, with 12 bases between. The germline V gene encodes CDR1 KGHSH and CDR2 LQKENI. The CDR3 protein is CASSPTWDTSTDTQYF. The CDR3 nucleotides read TGTGCCAGCTCACCAACCTGGGACACTAGCACAGATACGCAGTATTTT.

This chain uses TRBV6-1 with TRBJ2-1, with 8 bases lining up with TRBD2. CDR3 length: 16 residues. V shed 1 base, J shed 8 bases, and the junction held 10 bases outside the gene matches. CDR1 and CDR2 (germline): MNHNS, SASEGT. CDR3 residues: CASSEEAGGTRDEQFF. The CDR3 nucleotides are TGTGCCAGCAGTGAAGAGGCGGGGGGAACTCGGGATGAGCAGTTCTTC.

The chain is built from TRBV28 and TRBJ2-7, with 10 bases identical to TRBD2. CDR1 and CDR2 from the germline V gene are MDHEN and SYDVKM. V shed 6 bases, J shed 6 bases, and the junction held 17 bases outside the gene matches. This CDR3 has 17 residues. This chain's CDR3 is CASRISGRKSPTVEQYF. In nucleotides, the CDR3 is TGTGCCAGCAGGATTAGCGGGAGGAAGTCTCCTACTGTCGAGCAGTACTTC.